These 17 T cell receptor beta chains were sequenced from one sample in a study of blood T cell repertoires in COVID-19. Sequenced by immunoSEQ multiplex PCR; TCRdb stores in-frame clones only, minus some. The table includes 100,000 or so clones, approximately 88% detected once. The sample comprised peripheral blood. All receptors come from a man in his sixties with acute or convalescent COVID-19.

CDR3 loop: CATSDLRQGDTQYF. The CDR3 DNA follows: TGTGCCACCAGTGATTTGAGACAGGGCGACACGCAGTATTTT. The genes are TRBV24-1 and TRBJ2-3, with 7 bases lining up with TRBD1. The CDR3 runs 14 residues. After removal of 0 bases from V and 9 bases from J, the junction contained 5 bases not matched to a gene. Germline V gives CDR1 KGHDR, CDR2 SFDVKD.

V and J are TRBV21-1 and TRBJ1-5; TRBD1 is the table's D call, not checked against the DNA. TRBV21-1 is a pseudogene locus. CDR3 length: 18 amino acids. The CDR3 here is CASTNRQGTGYQDQPQHF. Written as DNA, the CDR3 is TGTGCCAGCACCAACCGACAAGGGACAGGGTATCAAGACCAGCCCCAGCATTTT.

This clone came up once. The rearrangement links TRBV3-1 (or the pseudogene TRBV3-2) to TRBJ2-1; 10 nucleotides align to TRBD2. V was pared by 4 bases and J by 7 bases, with 4 bases of the junction left unmatched. CDR1 and CDR2 from the germline V gene are LGHDT and YNNKEL (reference sequence). This CDR3 has 14 amino acids. The CDR3 nucleotides are TGTGCCAGCAGCCGGGAACTAGCGGGGAATGAGCAGTTCTTC. It encodes CASSRELAGNEQFF.

This clone was counted a few times. Sequence at one end of the junction differs from germline and may be a read error. The gene calls are TRBV5-1 and TRBJ1-2, with D perhaps matching TRBD1 (5 bases). This CDR3 region has 15 residues. CDR1 is SGHRS, CDR2 YFSETQ, per germline. CDR3 in amino acids: CASSLVGSGDYGYTF. In nucleotides, the CDR3 is TGCGCCAGCAGCTTGGTAGGGAGCGGGGACTACGGCTACACCTTC.

This clone came up once. The V and J genes are TRBV29-1 and TRBJ1-2; perhaps TRBD1 as D (6 bases). The CDR3 is made up of 11 amino acids. Trimming cost V 1 base and J 6 bases, with 6 bases left between them. In germline, CDR1 is SQVTM, CDR2 ANQGSEA. The CDR3 reads CSVEGQDGYTF. Written as DNA, the CDR3 is TGCAGCGTTGAAGGACAGGATGGCTACACCTTC.

A single count supports this clone. The chain joins TRBV12-5 to TRBJ2-2, with D maybe TRBD1 (5 bases). Germline CDR1 reads LGHNT; CDR2 reads FRNRAP. The length of the CDR3 is 15 residues. V shed 2 bases and J shed 0 bases, with 7 bases lying between them. CDR3 in DNA: TGTGCTAGTGGTTTGAGGGGTTCGAACACCGGGGAGCTGTTTTTT. Its translation: CASGLRGSNTGELFF.

V gene TRBV6-5 combines with J gene TRBJ2-7; D unclear. CDR3 length equals 13 residues. CDR1 and CDR2 from the germline V gene are MNHEY and SVGAGI. Trimming removed 7 bases from V and 1 base from J, with 11 bases in between. The CDR3 DNA reads TGTGCCAGCACCTATTCGATGTCCTACGAGCAGTACTTC. Protein: CASTYSMSYEQYF.

V usage is TRBV6-4 and J usage is TRBJ2-4, with D possibly matching TRBD1 (6 bases). This CDR3 is 16 amino acids long. Looked up from germline, CDR1 is MRHNA and CDR2 is SNTAGT. Trimming took off 0 bases at V and 6 bases at J, with 15 bases between the two ends. Here the CDR3 DNA reads TGTGCCAGCAGTGACTCATACGGGACACCCTTAAACATTCAGTACTTC. This translates into CASSDSYGTPLNIQYF.

The V and J genes are TRBV24-1 and TRBJ2-2, with 13 bases aligning to TRBD2. The CDR3 contains 14 residues. CDR1 is KGHDR, CDR2 SFDVKD, per germline. V was pared by 9 bases and J by 5 bases, with 2 bases of the junction left unmatched. Here the CDR3 reads CATGGLAGTGELFF. CDR3 sequence (DNA): TGTGCCACCGGGGGACTAGCGGGGACCGGGGAGCTGTTTTTT.

The chain joins TRBV19 to TRBJ2-7, with D perhaps matching TRBD1 (5 bases). V lost 5 bases, J lost 3 bases, and 8 bases lay in between. The germline V gene encodes CDR1 LNHDA and CDR2 SQIVND (reference sequence). The CDR3 is 12 residues long. CDR3 in amino acids: CASSLTGYEQYF. Written as DNA, the CDR3 is TGTGCCAGTAGTCTAACAGGCTACGAGCAGTACTTC.

This sequence joins TRBV19 and TRBJ2-3, with 10 bases matching TRBD2. V lost 1 base to trimming and J lost 3 bases; unmatched junction nucleotides: 7. CDR1 is LNHDA and CDR2 is SQIVND in the germline V gene (reference sequence). This CDR3 comprises 17 residues. CDR3 nucleotides: TGTGCCAGTAGTATAGTTTCTGGGACTAGCGAGACAGATACGCAGTATTTT. It translates to CASSIVSGTSETDTQYF. Supplemented by reference TRBV19 and TRBJ2-3, the full variable domain reads DGGITQSPKYLFRKEGQNVTLSCEQNLNHDAMYWYRQDPGQGLRLIYYSQIVNDFQKGDIAEGYSVSREKKESFPLTVTSAQKNPTAFYLCASSIVSGTSETDTQYFGPGTRLTVL.

The rearrangement links TRBV11-3 to TRBJ1-2, with no clear D. The CDR3 runs to 13 residues. Trimming left V 0 bases short and J 4 bases short, with 6 bases between. The germline gives CDR1 SGHNT, CDR2 YENEEA. In nucleotides, the CDR3 is TGTGCCAGCAGCTTAGATGCAGGCTATGGCTACACCTTC. As protein: CASSLDAGYGYTF.

The V and J genes are TRBV10-1 and TRBJ1-2, with TRBD1 as a possible D gene (5 bases). This CDR3 contains 15 residues. Trimming took off 0 bases at V and 4 bases at J, with 12 bases between the two ends. From germline, CDR1 is WNHNN and CDR2 SYGVQD (reference sequence). CDR3 in amino acids: CASSESTRRGYGYTF. The CDR3 DNA sequence: TGCGCCAGCAGTGAGTCGACCAGGAGGGGCTATGGCTACACCTTC.

This clone was seen only once. This chain joins TRBV5-1 and TRBJ1-2; 9 nucleotides line up with TRBD1. The trim removed 3 bases at V and 1 base at J, leaving 1 base unmatched. Germline V lookup: CDR1 SGHRS, CDR2 YFSETQ. The CDR3 runs to 14 residues. The CDR3 protein is CASSWTGDNYGYTF. The CDR3 coding sequence is TGCGCCAGCAGCTGGACAGGGGATAACTATGGCTACACCTTC.

V usage is TRBV5-4 and J usage is TRBJ2-5, with 7 bases matching TRBD2. Germline CDR1 reads SGHNT; CDR2 reads YYREEE (reference sequence). V lost 0 bases to trimming and J lost 2 bases; unmatched junction nucleotides: 4. This CDR3 region has 15 residues. The CDR3 nucleotides are TGTGCCAGCAGCTTGGGGGGCGGGGGACAAGAGACCCAGTACTTC. The encoded protein is CASSLGGGGQETQYF.

The rearrangement links TRBV7-5 to TRBJ2-5; the table calls TRBD1, which could not be checked here. TRBV7-5 is noted as a pseudogene. The CDR3 totals 14 residues. CDR3 in amino acids: CARSLPGGRETQYF. The CDR3 DNA sequence: TGTGCCAGAAGCTTACCAGGGGGTAGAGAGACCCAGTACTTC.

The V gene is TRBV5-4, the J gene TRBJ1-2, with 7 bases fitting TRBD1. The germline CDR1 and CDR2 sequences are SGHNT and YYREEE (reference sequence). This CDR3 spans 13 amino acids. V was pared by 4 bases and J by 8 bases, with 8 bases of the junction left unmatched. The CDR3 reads CASSVGQAVGYTF. DNA of the CDR3: TGTGCCAGCAGCGTCGGACAGGCGGTCGGCTACACCTTC.